One TCR beta chain is described in this entry. Its antigen is currently unknown. Extraction and reverse transcription of RNA yielded cDNA as the sequencing template. Sequencing was performed with immunoSEQ multiplex PCR; in TCRdb, only in-frame clones are kept and a portion is missing. The sample lists about 290,000 clones, over 45% occurring once. This sample was included in a study of CD8+ T cells in alopecia areata. Study information: Each of the treated patients was given oral tofacitinib, 5 to 10 mg twice daily, for moderate-to-severe alopecia areata. The study's findings and limits: Scalp samples also yield sequences of resident alphabeta T cells from normal skin. Compared with normal scalp, lesional scalp had higher clonality and more expanded CD8+ clones.

The treatment here: oral pan-JAK inhibitor, 5-10 mg twice daily. There are 15 residues in the CDR3. Trimming stripped 3 bases from V and 4 bases from J, with 16 bases between. The V gene's germline CDR1 is SGDLS and CDR2 YYNGEE. This sample comprised CD4+ T cells sorted from blood, obtained at week 24, from a patient treated with tofacitinib. This TCR came from a human donor with alopecia areata. The chain couples TRBV9 to TRBJ2-5; tentatively, D is TRBD1 or TRBD2 (5 bases each). The DNA for the CDR3 is TGTGCCAGCAGCGCAACCGGGGCCTCAGGAGAGACCCAGTACTTC. Translated, it gives CASSATGASGETQYF.